The rows below give T cell receptor beta chains drawn from one sample of a study of shared clonotypes between healthy human individuals. Libraries were prepared by immunoSEQ multiplex PCR; TCRdb keeps only in-frame clonotypes and omits some of them. The table has 1,500,000 or so clones, just under 99% seen once. Sequencing was carried out using naive CD4+ T cells sorted from blood. The origin of the receptors is a man aged 25 to 45 in good health. Each CDR3 is given with its conserved first and last residue. Each record gives: clone size, V gene, D gene, J gene, CDR3 protein, CDR3 DNA. D genes are given only for firm matches. Where a row states a size, it is once, few, many or the class of an expanded clone; other rows omit it.

.,TRBV6-1,.,TRBJ2-3,CASSESGYSTDTQYF,TGTGCCAGCAGTGAATCGGGATACAGCACAGATACGCAGTATTTT
.,TRBV11-2,TRBD1,TRBJ2-7,CASSFLGGQGPPRGREQYF,TGTGCCAGCAGCTTCCTAGGGGGACAGGGGCCACCCCGGGGTCGGGAGCAGTACTTC
.,TRBV7-8,TRBD1,TRBJ1-3,CASSWTQGDSGNTIYF,TGTGCCAGCAGCTGGACACAGGGGGATTCTGGAAACACCATATATTTT
.,TRBV7-2,.,TRBJ1-5,CASSRQLDQPQHF,TGTGCCAGCAGTCGACAGCTAGATCAGCCCCAGCATTTT
.,TRBV5-8,.,TRBJ2-2,CASSQTLTGELFF,TGTGCCAGCAGCCAGACTCTCACCGGGGAGCTGTTTTTT
.,TRBV19,.,TRBJ1-5,CASTNSRNQPQHF,TGTGCCAGTACAAACAGTCGTAATCAGCCCCAGCATTTT
.,TRBV7-7,.,TRBJ1-4,CASSFAGDEKLFF,TGTGCTAGCAGCTTCGCAGGGGATGAAAAACTGTTTTTT
.,TRBV11-3,.,TRBJ1-1,CASSLGLNTEAFF,TGTGCCAGCAGCTTGGGGTTGAACACTGAAGCTTTCTTT
.,TRBV12-5,.,TRBJ1-2,CASGLGSAYGYTF,TGTGCTAGTGGTTTGGGAAGTGCTTATGGCTACACCTTC
.,TRBV7-8,TRBD2,TRBJ2-2,CASSLRTSQLTGELFF,TGTGCCAGCAGCCTCCGGACTAGCCAACTTACCGGGGAGCTGTTTTTT
.,TRBV6-5,TRBD2,TRBJ2-1,CASSKLAGGNNEQFF,TGTGCCAGCAGTAAACTAGCGGGAGGGAACAATGAGCAGTTCTTC
once,TRBV11-2,.,TRBJ2-7,CASSLAAMADEQYF,TGTGCCAGCAGCTTAGCAGCAATGGCGGACGAGCAGTACTTC
.,TRBV7-3,.,TRBJ2-2,CASSFPGIDGRTGELFF,TGTGCCAGCAGCTTCCCCGGGATCGACGGTAGAACCGGGGAGCTGTTTTTT
.,TRBV5-1,.,TRBJ2-2,CASSLEPVGITGELFF,TGCGCCAGCAGCTTGGAGCCCGTCGGGATCACCGGGGAGCTGTTTTTT
.,TRBV9,.,TRBJ2-4,CASSSALAREDIQYF,TGTGCCAGCAGCTCCGCCCTAGCAAGAGAGGACATTCAGTACTTC
.,TRBV7-6,.,TRBJ2-5,CASSLSPGKETQYF,TGTGCCAGCAGCTTATCCCCAGGGAAGGAGACCCAGTACTTC
.,TRBV25-1,TRBD1,TRBJ2-1,CASSEDRGYSYNEQFF,TGTGCCAGCAGTGAAGACAGGGGCTACTCCTACAATGAGCAGTTCTTC
.,TRBV29-1,TRBD2,TRBJ2-5,CSVKVAGGPGGTQYF,TGCAGCGTGAAAGTTGCGGGAGGGCCCGGGGGGACCCAGTACTTC
.,TRBV7-8,.,TRBJ1-2,CASSLAFPSNYGYTF,TGTGCCAGCAGCTTAGCTTTTCCGTCTAACTATGGCTACACCTTC
once,TRBV5-1,.,TRBJ1-1,CASSLGPTDLGAFF,TGCGCCAGCAGCTTGGGCCCCACAGATTTGGGAGCTTTCTTT
.,TRBV7-9,.,TRBJ1-5,CASSSRGGNQPQHF,TGTGCCAGCAGCTCAAGGGGTGGCAATCAGCCCCAGCATTTT
.,TRBV5-1,.,TRBJ2-3,CASSLGGSDTQYF,TGCGCCAGCAGCTTGGGGGGCTCAGATACGCAGTATTTT
.,TRBV6-5,.,TRBJ2-4,CASSLGDPGQNIQYF,TGTGCCAGCAGTTTGGGGGACCCGGGCCAAAACATTCAGTACTTC
.,TRBV11-2,.,TRBJ1-4,CASSSGREANEKLFF,TGTGCCAGCAGCAGCGGGAGAGAGGCTAATGAAAAACTGTTTTTT
.,TRBV27,.,TRBJ2-5,CASRTQNQETQYF,TGTGCCAGCAGGACACAGAACCAAGAGACCCAGTACTTC
.,TRBV18,TRBD2,TRBJ2-7,CASSPREGMGSYEQYF,TGTGCCAGCTCACCACGGGAGGGAATGGGCTCCTACGAGCAGTACTTC
.,TRBV27,.,TRBJ2-1,CASSSYTLSNEQFF,TGTGCCAGCAGTTCCTATACCCTCTCAAATGAGCAGTTCTTC
.,TRBV7-9,TRBD2,TRBJ2-2,CASSPGLAGVTGELFF,TGTGCCAGCAGCCCCGGACTAGCGGGAGTCACCGGGGAGCTGTTTTTT
.,TRBV4-1,.,TRBJ2-2,CASSQVFPSPAGELFF,TGCGCCAGCAGCCAAGTCTTCCCATCCCCGGCCGGGGAGCTGTTTTTT
.,TRBV9,.,TRBJ2-3,CASSVGAGRPTDTQYF,TGTGCCAGCAGCGTAGGCGCGGGGCGGCCCACAGATACGCAGTATTTT
.,TRBV19,.,TRBJ2-1,CASRLRTAPSYNEQFF,TGTGCCAGTAGACTGCGGACAGCACCCTCCTACAATGAGCAGTTCTTC